The entry below gives a single T cell receptor beta chain sequence along with its context. Its antigen is not known. The library put unique molecular identifiers onto individual cDNA molecules. TCRdb re-derived calls from the RACE reads in MiXCR, one entry per CDR3 protein. This repertoire shows over 100,000 distinct CDR3 sequences, approximately 10% found once; its top ten account for around 2.5%. Time point specified: patch test 3, about 24 weeks after DPC sensitization. As to treatment: therapeutic diphenylcyclopropenone sensitization with weekly scalp DPC. Only after blood had been drawn was each patch test applied. The data stem from a study of human T cells and chemical hapten exposure. The overall study: Throughout a study of 20 to 30 weeks, patients underwent weekly scalp administration of diphenylcyclopropenone doses.

Study-level results: Clustering by CDR3 similarity yielded significantly more large clusters from expanded TCRs than controls.

Unmatched junction bases numbered 4, after V lost 3 bases and J lost 2 bases. CDR1 is KGHDR, CDR2 SFDVKD, per germline. The CDR3 is 17 residues long. The material was whole blood, obtained in connection with sensitization to the hapten diphenylcyclopropenone (DPC). This sequence joins TRBV24-1 and TRBJ2-6; TRBD1 matches 9 bases. This TCR was sampled from a woman in her 50s with alopecia areata. Some clones in this sample may be carry-over from other donors' samples. The CDR3 protein is CATSDAQGAPGANVLTF. CDR3 bases: TGTGCCACCAGTGATGCACAGGGGGCGCCTGGGGCCAACGTCCTGACTTTC.